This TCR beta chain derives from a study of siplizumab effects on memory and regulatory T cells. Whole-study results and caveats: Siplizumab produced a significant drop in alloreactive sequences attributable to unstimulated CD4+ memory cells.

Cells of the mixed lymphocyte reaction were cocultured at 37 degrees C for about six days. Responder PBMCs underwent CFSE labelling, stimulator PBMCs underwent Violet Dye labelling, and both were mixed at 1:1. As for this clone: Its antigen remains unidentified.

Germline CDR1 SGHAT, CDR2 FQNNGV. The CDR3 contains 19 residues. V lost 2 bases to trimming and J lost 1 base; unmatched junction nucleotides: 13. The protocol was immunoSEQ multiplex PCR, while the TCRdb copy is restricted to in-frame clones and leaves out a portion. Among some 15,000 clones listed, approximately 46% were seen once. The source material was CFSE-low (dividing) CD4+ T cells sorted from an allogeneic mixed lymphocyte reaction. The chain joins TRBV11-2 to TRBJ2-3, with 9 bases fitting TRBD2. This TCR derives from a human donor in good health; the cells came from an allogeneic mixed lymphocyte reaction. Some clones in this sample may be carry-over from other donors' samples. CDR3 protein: CASSLRLAALTAGTDTQYF. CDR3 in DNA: TGTGCCAGCAGCTTACGACTAGCGGCACTAACGGCGGGCACAGATACGCAGTATTTT.